The following is a T cell receptor (beta chain) sequence with its context. It was with a sample-barcoded 5' primer and a J-beta primer mix that a second PCR of roughly 7 to 12 cycles was run. TCRdb passed the 5' RACE reads through MiXCR, listing each CDR3 protein once. Counted here are 780,000 or so distinct CDR3 sequences, roughly three fifths occurring once; the ten biggest clones make up approximately 24%. This sample stems from a study of blood T cells in healthy people across ages. Germline-derived CDR1 and CDR2 are MGHDK and SYGVNS. The CDR3 contains 13 residues. Deletions cut 8 bases from V and 4 bases from J, with 9 bases between.

This TCR was sampled from a man in his forties in good health. Sequenced: blood. This chain joins TRBV25-1 and TRBJ2-6; D unclear. CDR3 in amino acids: CASCETGANVLTF. The CDR3 DNA is TGTGCCAGCTGCGAGACAGGGGCCAACGTCCTGACTTTC.